Below are 23 T cell receptor beta chains sequenced from a single sample in a study of metastatic and nonmetastatic thyroid tumors. Among the patients, none had received any treatment before thyroid surgery. TCRdb re-analyzed the PCR reads through MiXCR. The sample lists roughly 55,000 clones; 15% to 20% were seen once. Sequenced input: blood. The source of these receptors is a male donor with papillary thyroid cancer or a benign thyroid nodule (not recorded which). Some clones in this sample may be carry-over from other donors' samples.

The table lists this clone with a few counts. This may arise from a read error, as a much more abundant clone is one base away. The chain joins TRBV19 to TRBJ1-1; 7 bases match TRBD1. The junction had 8 bases not matched to a gene; V was cut back by 11 bases and J by 2 bases. The CDR3 has 13 amino acids. The germline gives CDR1 LNHDA, CDR2 SQIVND (reference sequence). The CDR3 is CASGQNINTEAFF. The CDR3 DNA is TGTGCCTCGGGACAGAACATAAACACTGAAGCTTTCTTT.

This clone was seen repeatedly, ten times or more. The CDR3, as DNA: TGTGCCAGCAGTTTACTAGGAGATACGCAGTATTTT. It encodes CASSLLGDTQYF. The chain uses TRBV12-3 or TRBV12-4 and TRBJ2-3; D is unclear. Trimming took 2 bases from V and 5 from J, leaving 5 bases between them. This CDR3 region has 12 residues.

This clone was seen at least ten times. The rearrangement joins TRBV6-1 to TRBJ2-2, with TRBD2 identical over 11 bases. The CDR3 totals 15 residues. The germline V gene has CDR1 MNHNS and CDR2 SASEGT. V was pared by 6 bases and J by 5 bases, with 5 bases of the junction left unmatched. Written as DNA, the CDR3 is TGTGCCAGCAGGCAGACTAGCGGGATTACCGGGGAGCTGTTTTTT. Amino acid sequence: CASRQTSGITGELFF.

This clone was seen at least ten times. The V call is TRBV5-5, the J call TRBJ2-7; 9 bases match TRBD1. Germline V gene sequence: CDR1 SGHKS, CDR2 YYEKEE (reference sequence). V lost 3 bases to trimming and J lost 7 bases; unmatched junction nucleotides: 8. This CDR3 is built from 14 residues. This CDR3 reads CASSSVQGAGEQYV. CDR3 bases: TGTGCCAGCAGCTCCGTACAGGGGGCGGGGGAGCAGTACGTC.

This clone has a single count. The chain employs TRBV7-8 and TRBJ2-2, with TRBD1 matching 9 bases. Germline values: CDR1 SGHVS, CDR2 FQNEAQ. After removal of 0 bases from V and 7 bases from J, the junction contained 9 bases not matched to a gene. This CDR3 has 17 residues. This CDR3 reads CASSLAMTGGYNGELFF. CDR3 DNA sequence: TGTGCCAGCAGCTTAGCGATGACAGGGGGATACAACGGGGAGCTGTTTTTT.

The rearrangement links TRBV4-1 to TRBJ2-2; 10 nucleotides line up with TRBD1. The CDR3 is made up of 16 amino acids. CDR1 and CDR2 from the germline V gene are MGHRA and YSYEKL. V was pared by 3 bases and J by 7 bases, with 8 bases of the junction left unmatched. In nucleotides, the CDR3 is TGCGCCAGCAGCCACCCGGGACAGGGGTTTATCGGGGAGCTGTTTTTT. Translating it yields CASSHPGQGFIGELFF.

Notes on this clone: Given a much more abundant clone one base away, this may be a read error. Other DNA sequences in this sample translate to the same CDR3. The chain is built from TRBV7-2 and TRBJ2-5, with TRBD2 as a possible D gene (5 bases). The CDR3 sequence is 16 residues long. The germline V gene encodes CDR1 SGHTA and CDR2 FQGNSA. CDR3 region: CASSLIGVPRQETQYF. The CDR3 coding sequence is TGTGCCAGCAGCTTAATCGGGGTGCCGCGACAAGAGACACAGTACTTC.

This clone came up many times. This chain uses TRBV4-3 with TRBJ1-1; no reliable D call. Trimming stripped 0 bases from V and 3 bases from J, with 11 bases between. Germline loops: CDR1 LGHNA, CDR2 YSLEER. The CDR3 is 15 amino acids. The CDR3: CASSQEAGRDTEAFF. DNA of the CDR3: TGCGCCAGCAGCCAAGAAGCAGGACGGGACACTGAAGCTTTCTTT.

This chain links TRBV6-1 with TRBJ2-1; no clear D. The CDR3 is 11 residues long. Trimming took 8 bases from V and 6 from J, leaving 8 bases between them. CDR1 is MNHNS, CDR2 SASEGT, per germline. The CDR3 is CASGPINEQFF. The DNA of the CDR3 is TGTGCCAGCGGCCCTATCAATGAGCAGTTCTTC.

This clone was counted at least ten times. The J gene is TRBJ1-5, the V gene TRBV6-1; D is undetermined. V was pared by 6 bases and J by 0 bases, with 12 bases between. Germline V gene lookup returns CDR1 MNHNS and CDR2 SASEGT. The CDR3 contains 15 residues. As DNA, the CDR3 is TGTGCCAGCAGCCGATTATCCCATAGCAATCAGCCCCAGCATTTT. It specifies CASSRLSHSNQPQHF.

At least ten counts were recorded for this clone. The V and J genes are TRBV12-3 or TRBV12-4 and TRBJ1-6; TRBD1 matches at 11 bases. The CDR3 has 19 residues. After removal of 3 bases from V and 3 bases from J, the junction contained 10 bases not matched to a gene. The CDR3 is CASSFGDRGTFYYNSPLHF. The CDR3 nucleotides read TGTGCCAGCAGTTTTGGGGACAGGGGGACCTTTTACTATAATTCACCCCTCCACTTT.

The table lists this clone with many counts. The rearrangement joins TRBV6-1 to TRBJ2-5; perhaps TRBD2 as D (6 bases). V was clipped by 2 bases and J by 3 bases, with 16 bases between them. The CDR3 extends over 16 amino acids. Germline loops: CDR1 MNHNS, CDR2 SASEGT. Here the CDR3 DNA reads TGTGCCAGCAGTGAAAGGCCGGGAGAGAGGGAAGAGACCCAGTACTTC. It codes for CASSERPGEREETQYF.

This clone occurred many times. V is TRBV10-3 and J is TRBJ1-5; TRBD1 matches 8 bases. There are 14 residues in the CDR3. CDR1 ENHRY and CDR2 SYGVKD come from the germline V gene. V lost 6 bases and J lost 3; bases outside the gene matches: 4. The CDR3 protein is CAISTGGTNQPQHF. The CDR3 DNA follows: TGTGCCATCAGCACAGGGGGAACCAATCAGCCCCAGCATTTT.

There are many counts of this clone. The V and J genes are TRBV24-1 and TRBJ2-3; 8 nucleotides agree with TRBD2. Germline V gives CDR1 KGHDR, CDR2 SFDVKD. The junction had 3 bases not matched to a gene; V was cut back by 5 bases and J by 0 bases. The CDR3 consists of 15 residues. DNA for the CDR3: TGTGCCACCAGTGCCCCTAGCGGGAGCACAGATACGCAGTATTTT. Its protein is CATSAPSGSTDTQYF.

This clone appeared many times. The same CDR3 can be traced to other DNA sequences in this sample. The chain is built from TRBV24-1 and TRBJ2-1; 9 positions match TRBD1. The length of the CDR3 is 15 residues. The junction had 6 bases not matched to a gene; V was cut back by 4 bases and J by 6 bases. In germline, CDR1 is KGHDR, CDR2 SFDVKD. CDR3 residues: CATSDLGQGFNEQFF. In DNA form, the CDR3 reads TGTGCCACCAGTGACTTAGGACAGGGGTTCAATGAGCAGTTCTTC.

This clone appeared many times. The chain has TRBV12-3 or TRBV12-4 and TRBJ2-3; D remains unclear. Deletions cut 6 bases from V and 5 bases from J, with 9 bases between. The CDR3 is made up of 12 amino acids. CDR3 DNA sequence: TGTGCCAGCAGCCCGGACGTAGATACGCAGTATTTT. Amino acids: CASSPDVDTQYF.

The sample holds many counts of this clone. V and J are TRBV27 and TRBJ2-7; 8 bases align to TRBD1. This CDR3 spans 13 amino acids. Germline V gene sequence: CDR1 MNHEY, CDR2 SMNVEV (reference sequence). After removal of 6 bases from V and 7 bases from J, the junction contained 8 bases not matched to a gene. CDR3 protein: CASSGRGLGEQYV. The CDR3 coding sequence is TGTGCCAGCAGCGGCAGGGGGCTAGGGGAGCAGTACGTC.

The chain recombines TRBV28 with TRBJ1-1; D unresolved. In germline, CDR1 is MDHEN, CDR2 SYDVKM. Trimming cost V 5 bases and J 12 bases, with 13 bases left between them. This CDR3 has 11 residues. The CDR3 sequence: CASSTHSGSFF. Here the CDR3 DNA reads TGTGCCAGCAGTACCCACAGTGGGTCTTTCTTT.

Note on this clone: A much larger clone is a single base away; this may be a read error. The conserved final phenylalanine or tryptophan is absent from the CDR3, which likely points to a read error. V and J are TRBV10-3 and TRBJ2-1, with TRBD2 as a possible D gene (6 bases). CDR1 and CDR2 from the germline V gene are ENHRY and SYGVKD. This CDR3 is built from 13 residues. Trimming pared 6 bases from V and 8 bases from J, leaving 14 bases between. CDR3 protein: CAIRVGPGDEQFL. The CDR3 nucleotides read TGTGCCATCAGGGTGGGCCCGGGGGATGAGCAGTTCCTC.

In the case of this clone: Just one base apart from a much larger clone, this may be a read error. The conserved phenylalanine or tryptophan is not found at the CDR3 terminus, so this likely reflects a read error. The CDR3 DNA reads TGCAGTGCTAGGGGGAGAGGGGCGGGGTTTGAGCAGTTCCTC. Translated: CSARGRGAGFEQFL. The genes are TRBV20-1 and TRBJ2-1; the D gene is possibly TRBD2 (6 bases). Germline V CDR1 and CDR2: DFQATT, SNEGSKA (reference sequence). V gave up 3 bases and J gave up 9 bases, with 18 bases separating them. CDR3 size: 14 residues.

This clone was counted ten times or more. The chain has TRBV27 and TRBJ2-7, with D perhaps matching TRBD2 (5 bases). CDR1 and CDR2 (germline): MNHEY, SMNVEV (reference sequence). V dropped 6 bases and J dropped 4 bases, with 7 bases sitting between them. The CDR3 contains 11 residues. CDR3 region: CASSRGYEQYF. CDR3 nucleotide sequence: TGTGCCAGCAGCCGCGGGTACGAGCAGTACTTC.

This clone was recorded at least ten times. This chain joins TRBV20-1 and TRBJ1-1; the D gene is possibly TRBD1 (5 bases). Germline V gene data show CDR1 as DFQATT and CDR2 as SNEGSKA (reference sequence). The CDR3 consists of 13 residues. V was clipped by 1 base and J by 3 bases, with 9 bases between them. The CDR3 is CSARVGAYTEAFF. The CDR3 DNA is TGCAGTGCTAGAGTAGGGGCCTACACTGAAGCTTTCTTT.

The gene calls are TRBV30 and TRBJ1-4; 7 bases line up with TRBD1. Per the germline V gene, CDR1 is GTSNPN and CDR2 is SVGIG (reference sequence). The CDR3 sequence is 14 residues long. V dropped 2 bases and J dropped 4; count of bases not matched to a gene: 4. CDR3 loop: CAWSPGQLNEKLFF. CDR3 coding DNA: TGTGCCTGGAGTCCGGGACAGCTTAATGAAAAACTGTTTTTT.